The 16 T cell receptor beta chains below all came from one sample that was sequenced in a study of T cells in Graves' hyperthyroidism and ophthalmopathy. RNA transcripts yielded amplified TCR beta CDR3 regions. Initially, a first-round RT-PCR of the TCR CDR3 employed the HTBI primer set. MiXCR, applied by TCRdb to the multiplex PCR reads, yields one record per CDR3 protein. The sample records hundreds of thousands of distinct CDR3 sequences, approximately 15% being singletons. The sample taken for sequencing was blood. These receptors all stem from a young woman with Graves' hyperthyroidism.

This rearrangement joins TRBV7-3 to TRBJ2-3; unclear D gene. Germline V gene lookup returns CDR1 SGHTA and CDR2 FQGTGA. This CDR3 is 15 amino acids long. V lost 5 bases and J 0 bases, leaving 12 bases between the germline ends. DNA for the CDR3: TGTGCCAGCAGCCTAAACGCCCTCAGCACAGATACGCAGTATTTT. Translation: CASSLNALSTDTQYF.

Comments on this clonotype: The CDR3 end shows no conserved phenylalanine or tryptophan, and so a read error is likely. The chain is built from TRBV24-1 and TRBJ2-1; 9 bases agree with TRBD1. The ends lost 4 bases at V and 2 bases at J; junction bases unmatched: 26. The CDR3 sequence is 23 residues long. Per germline, CDR1 KGHDR and CDR2 SFDVKD. The CDR3 DNA follows: TGTGCCACCAGTGACCCCGTGGTTTCGGCTCTAACTCCCGGGACAGGGACCTACAATGAGCAGTTCCTC. Protein sequence: CATSDPVVSALTPGTGTYNEQFL.

This clonotype was detected ten times or more. The chain recombines TRBV7-3 with TRBJ2-4; D not resolved. The CDR3 runs 16 residues. V lost 1 base to trimming and J lost 5 bases, with 15 bases between them. Germline assignment: CDR1 SGHTA and CDR2 FQGTGA. The CDR3 DNA reads as TGTGCCAGCAGCTTAATGGCTGGCACTTCCCAAAACATTCAGTACTTC. Residues: CASSLMAGTSQNIQYF.

The chain couples TRBV10-3 to TRBJ2-3; the D is unclear. This CDR3 has 11 amino acids. Trimming shortened V by 7 bases and J by 3 bases, and 5 bases separated the two germline ends. CDR1 and CDR2 (germline): ENHRY, SYGVKD. The CDR3 bases are TGTGCCATCATGGGGACAGATACGCAGTATTTT. Translated: CAIMGTDTQYF.

This clonotype was counted many times. V usage is TRBV6-2 or TRBV6-3 and J usage is TRBJ2-1; 9 positions match TRBD1. Germline CDR1 and CDR2: MNHEY and SVGEGT. Trimming at V came to 5 bases and at J to 7 bases, leaving 9 bases not matched to a gene. The CDR3 spans 15 residues. CDR3 sequence (DNA): TGTGCCAGCAGTAGCCGGGACAGGGTGGTGAATGAGCAGTTCTTC. Translation: CASSSRDRVVNEQFF.

This clonotype was counted a few times. The rearrangement joins TRBV7-2 to TRBJ1-1; no clear D. Germline lookup yields CDR1 SGHTA and CDR2 FQGNSA. V was pared by 2 bases and J by 1 base, with 14 bases between. The CDR3 is 16 residues long. CDR3 residues: CASSLIPGLRNTEAFF. CDR3 DNA: TGTGCCAGCAGCTTAATTCCGGGGTTGAGGAACACTGAAGCTTTCTTT.

This sequence joins TRBV7-9 and TRBJ2-7; D unclear. Germline V lookup: CDR1 SEHNR, CDR2 FQNEAQ (reference sequence). The V end lost 0 bases, the J end lost 2 bases, and 11 bases lay between the germline ends. The CDR3 sequence is 15 residues long. CDR3 in amino acids: CASSLAPHSTYEQYF. CDR3 bases: TGTGCCAGCAGCTTAGCCCCGCACAGCACCTACGAGCAGTACTTC.

There are many counts of this clonotype. This rearrangement joins TRBV7-8 to TRBJ1-2; D is unclear. The germline CDR1 and CDR2 sequences are SGHVS and FQNEAQ. The CDR3 loop spans 14 amino acids. Trimming shortened V by 0 bases and J by 2 bases, and 7 bases separated the two germline ends. CDR3 in DNA: TGTGCCAGCAGCTTAGCGTCGGGAAACTATGGCTACACCTTC. Its translation is CASSLASGNYGYTF.

This clonotype was recorded at least ten times. The V gene is TRBV6-2 or TRBV6-3, the J gene TRBJ1-5; D not resolved. This CDR3 is 14 amino acids long. V dropped 7 bases and J dropped 1 base, with 11 bases sitting between them. Germline V gives CDR1 MNHEY, CDR2 SVGEGT. The CDR3 sequence is CASNRGRSNQPQHF. CDR3 nucleotides: TGTGCCAGCAACCGGGGAAGAAGCAATCAGCCCCAGCATTTT.

On this clonotype: A much larger clone lies a single base off, so this may be a read error. The J gene is TRBJ2-1, the V gene TRBV20-1, with TRBD2 matching 8 bases. CDR3 length: 13 residues. From germline, CDR1 is DFQATT and CDR2 SNEGSKA (reference sequence). The junction had 4 bases not matched to a gene; V was cut back by 4 bases and J by 5 bases. The CDR3 protein is CSANGRAHNEQFF. CDR3 DNA: TGCAGTGCTAACGGGAGGGCCCACAATGAGCAGTTCTTC.

This clonotype was detected a few times. This sequence joins TRBV19 and TRBJ2-7, with 12 bases identical to TRBD2. Per germline, CDR1 LNHDA and CDR2 SQIVND (reference sequence). The CDR3 is made up of 16 amino acids. J was trimmed by 2 bases and V by 1 base; bases with no gene match: 3. CDR3: CASSIAGLAGTYEQYF. The CDR3 DNA sequence: TGTGCCAGTAGTATAGCCGGACTAGCGGGAACCTACGAGCAGTACTTC.

This clonotype came up many times. The V call is TRBV28, the J call TRBJ2-7, with 11 bases identical to TRBD2. CDR1 MDHEN and CDR2 SYDVKM come from the germline V gene. This CDR3 spans 16 amino acids. The trim removed 5 bases at V and 7 bases at J, leaving 13 bases unmatched. CDR3 region: CASSRLDTSGSKEQYF. In DNA form, the CDR3 reads TGTGCCAGCAGTCGCCTAGATACTAGCGGGAGTAAAGAGCAGTACTTC.

This chain uses TRBV13 with TRBJ2-1; D perhaps matches TRBD2 (6 bases). This CDR3 has 17 amino acids. With 2 bases removed from V and 1 base from J, the gap between germline ends came to 15 bases. Per the germline V gene, CDR1 is PRHDT and CDR2 is FYEKMQ (reference sequence). CDR3 coding DNA: TGTGCCAGCAGCTTAAGGTCGTGGGAGGCTTCCTACAATGAGCAGTTCTTC. Its translation is CASSLRSWEASYNEQFF.

The rearrangement links TRBV15 to TRBJ2-7; D is perhaps TRBD2 (5 bases). The CDR3 runs to 13 residues. CDR1 is LNHNV, CDR2 YYDKDF, per germline (reference sequence). V lost 1 base, J lost 4 bases, and 8 bases lay in between. The CDR3 loop is CATSRAEGYEQYF. The DNA of the CDR3 is TGTGCCACCAGCAGAGCTGAGGGATACGAGCAGTACTTC.

This clonotype has a handful of counts. The chain recombines TRBV9 with TRBJ2-1; D may be TRBD1 or TRBD2 (5 bases each). Trimming took off 1 base at V and 5 bases at J, with 13 bases between the two ends. Germline V gene sequence: CDR1 SGDLS, CDR2 YYNGEE. This CDR3 contains 15 residues. CDR3 nucleotide sequence: TGTGCCAGCAGCGTATGGGACGGATCGAACAATGAGCAGTTCTTC. Its protein is CASSVWDGSNNEQFF.

V gene TRBV19 combines with J gene TRBJ1-1; D remains unclear. Trimming left V 4 bases short and J 4 bases short, with 10 bases between. The germline V gene encodes CDR1 LNHDA and CDR2 SQIVND (reference sequence). The CDR3 loop spans 13 amino acids. The CDR3 is CASSRDLGTEAFF. The CDR3 DNA reads TGTGCCAGTAGTAGGGATCTTGGCACTGAAGCTTTCTTT.